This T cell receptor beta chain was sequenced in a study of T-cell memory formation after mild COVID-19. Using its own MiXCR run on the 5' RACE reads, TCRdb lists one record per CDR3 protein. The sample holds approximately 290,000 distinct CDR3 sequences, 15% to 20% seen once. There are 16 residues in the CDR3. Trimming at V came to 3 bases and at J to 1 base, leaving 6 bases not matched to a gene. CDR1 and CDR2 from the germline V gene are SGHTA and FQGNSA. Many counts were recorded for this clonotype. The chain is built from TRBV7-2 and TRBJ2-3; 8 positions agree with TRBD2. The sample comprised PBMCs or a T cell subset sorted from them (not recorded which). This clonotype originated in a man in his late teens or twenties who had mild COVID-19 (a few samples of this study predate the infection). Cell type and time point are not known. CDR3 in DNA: TGTGCCAGCAGCTTCGGGGGGGCTGTTCGCACAGATACGCAGTATTTT. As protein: CASSFGGAVRTDTQYF.